Below are 30 T cell receptor beta chains sequenced from a single sample in a study of radiotherapy plus CTLA-4 blockade in lung cancer. Measured with immunoSEQ multiplex PCR; TCRdb has only the in-frame clones, and not every one. The data hold roughly 76,000 clones, with over 65% observed a single time. The sequencing here drew on peripheral blood, taken from a patient treated with radiotherapy plus ipilimumab. Receptor source: a human donor with non-small cell lung cancer whose response to radiotherapy plus ipilimumab could not be evaluated.

The chain combines TRBV11-2 with TRBJ2-5, with 9 bases aligning to TRBD2. CDR1 is SGHAT, CDR2 FQNNGV, per germline. The CDR3 extends over 16 amino acids. Trimming removed 3 bases from V and 3 bases from J; junction bases left unmatched: 8. In nucleotides, the CDR3 is TGTGCCAGCAGCTTGATGATAGCGGGGGAGAAAGAGACCCAGTACTTC. It encodes CASSLMIAGEKETQYF.

This clone has a single count. The rearrangement joins TRBV2 to TRBJ2-7; 7 bases fit TRBD2. CDR1 is SNHLY and CDR2 is FYNNEI in the germline V gene. The junction had 5 bases not matched to a gene; V was cut back by 5 bases and J by 4 bases. The CDR3 has 13 amino acids. The CDR3 DNA reads as TGTGCCAGCAGTCGGACTAGTCTTTACGAGCAGTACTTC. This sequence encodes CASSRTSLYEQYF.

This clone was observed a handful of times. This chain joins TRBV9 and TRBJ2-7, with 8 bases aligning to TRBD2. This CDR3 has 17 residues. V was clipped by 0 bases and J by 0 bases; unmatched bases: 8. Germline V lookup: CDR1 SGDLS, CDR2 YYNGEE. The CDR3 DNA sequence: TGTGCCAGCAGCGTAGCTCCCGGGCTAGCGGGCTCCTACGAGCAGTACTTC. Translated, it gives CASSVAPGLAGSYEQYF.

This chain links TRBV9 with TRBJ1-6, with 7 positions matching TRBD1. The junction had 6 bases not matched to a gene; V was cut back by 3 bases and J by 6 bases. Germline CDR1 is SGDLS and CDR2 is YYNGEE. The CDR3 sequence is 15 residues long. The CDR3 loop is CASSDRGGSNSPLHF. CDR3 coding DNA: TGTGCCAGCAGCGACAGGGGTGGTTCTAATTCACCCCTCCACTTT.

The genes are TRBV19 and TRBJ2-3; TRBD2 aligns across 8 bases. With V trimmed by 2 bases and J by 1 base, 5 bases remained unmatched. The CDR3 length is 16 residues. CDR1 is LNHDA and CDR2 is SQIVND in the germline V gene (reference sequence). This chain's CDR3 is CASSIRSGDRTDTQYF. CDR3 nucleotide sequence: TGTGCCAGTAGTATACGTAGCGGGGACCGCACAGATACGCAGTATTTT.

On this clone: Other nucleotide sequences in the sample specify the same CDR3. This rearrangement joins TRBV18 to TRBJ1-1; D call uncertain. Germline CDR1 and CDR2: KGHSH and LQKENI. The CDR3 has 12 residues. Deletions cut 3 bases from V and 6 bases from J, with 8 bases between. CDR3 bases: TGTGCCAGCTCACCGGGGAGGGCTGAAGCTTTCTTT. Its protein product is CASSPGRAEAFF.

V gene TRBV6-1 combines with J gene TRBJ2-5, with 14 bases aligning to TRBD2. Trimming removed 3 bases from V and 5 bases from J; junction bases left unmatched: 11. The CDR3 totals 18 residues. The V gene's germline CDR1 is MNHNS and CDR2 SASEGT. CDR3 loop: CASSDPGLAGVSGETQYF. The CDR3, as DNA: TGTGCCAGCAGTGACCCGGGACTAGCGGGAGTCAGCGGTGAGACCCAGTACTTC.

V is TRBV4-1 and J is TRBJ1-2; 11 bases map to TRBD1. With 1 base clipped from V and 6 bases from J, the junction kept 4 bases outside the gene matches. The CDR3 runs 15 residues. Germline CDR1 MGHRA, CDR2 YSYEKL. The CDR3 DNA is TGCGCCAGCAGCCAAGGGGACAGGGGGGTCCATGGCTACACCTTC. Protein: CASSQGDRGVHGYTF.

V gene TRBV6-5 combines with J gene TRBJ2-4; no definite D call. The CDR3 is made up of 14 amino acids. V was pared by 6 bases and J by 8 bases, with 17 bases between. Germline V CDR1 and CDR2: MNHEY, SVGAGI. CDR3 nucleotide sequence: TGTGCCAGCAGCGAAGCGCGTTCCTCTTACATTCAGTACTTC. Protein: CASSEARSSYIQYF.

V is TRBV28 and J is TRBJ2-5; 10 nucleotides match TRBD2. The CDR3 sequence is 19 residues long. CDR1 and CDR2 from the germline V gene are MDHEN and SYDVKM. V gave up 5 bases and J gave up 1 base; unmatched junction bases: 16. The CDR3, as DNA: TGTGCCAGCAGTATGGTAGCGGGAGGAGGGGGAGGGGGCCAAGAGACCCAGTACTTC. It specifies CASSMVAGGGGGGQETQYF. Filled out from reference TRBV28 and TRBJ2-5, the complete variable domain reads DVKVTQSSRYLVKRTGEKVFLECVQDMDHENMFWYRQDPGLGLRLIYFSYDVKMKEKGDIPEGYSVSREKKERFSLILESASTNQTSMYLCASSMVAGGGGGGQETQYFGPGTRLLVL.

The J gene is TRBJ2-1, the V gene TRBV28; D call uncertain. Trimming took 3 bases from V and 0 from J, leaving 12 bases between them. The CDR3 totals 16 residues. CDR1 and CDR2 from the germline V gene are MDHEN and SYDVKM. In nucleotides, the CDR3 is TGTGCCAGCAGTTTCGCTCGACTTCCCTCCTACAATGAGCAGTTCTTC. It translates to CASSFARLPSYNEQFF.

This chain joins TRBV7-9 and TRBJ2-3; no firm D call. The CDR3 contains 15 residues. Germline loops: CDR1 SEHNR, CDR2 FQNEAQ (reference sequence). Trimming pared 0 bases from V and 2 bases from J, leaving 9 bases between. CDR3: CASSLALGFTDTQYF. CDR3 nucleotides: TGTGCCAGCAGCTTAGCGCTCGGGTTCACAGATACGCAGTATTTT. Full variable domain (missing parts from reference TRBV7-9 and TRBJ2-3): DTGVSQNPRHKITKRGQNVTFRCDPISEHNRLYWYRQTLGQGPEFLTYFQNEAQLEKSRLLSDRFSAERPKGSFSTLEIQRTEQGDSAMYLCASSLALGFTDTQYFGPGTRLTVL.

This clone appeared once. The junction departs from the called germline gene at one end, perhaps through a read error. This rearrangement joins TRBV4-1 to TRBJ2-7; TRBD1 matches 8 bases. CDR1 is MGHRA, CDR2 YSYEKL, per germline. The CDR3 sequence is 14 residues long. In nucleotides, the CDR3 is TGTGCCAGCAGCCAACGGACAGGGCCCTACGAGCAGTACTTC. Translation: CASSQRTGPYEQYF.

The chain carries TRBV6-1 and TRBJ1-2, with TRBD1 identical over 7 bases. Losses at the gene ends were 6 bases for V and 6 bases for J; bases not matched to a gene: 10. CDR3 size: 14 residues. In germline, CDR1 is MNHNS, CDR2 SASEGT. Here the CDR3 reads CASRQGTEVDGYTF. In DNA, the CDR3 is TGTGCCAGCAGACAGGGGACCGAGGTTGATGGCTACACCTTC.

On this clone itself: Within the sample, other DNA sequences also encode this same CDR3. The chain links TRBV5-1 to TRBJ2-1; 13 bases line up with TRBD2. J gave up 5 bases and V 2 bases, and 4 bases lay outside the gene matches. Germline V gives CDR1 SGHRS, CDR2 YFSETQ. The CDR3 consists of 16 residues. The DNA of the CDR3 is TGCGCCAGCAGCTTTTCCGGGACTAGCGGGAACAATGAGCAGTTCTTC. It translates to CASSFSGTSGNNEQFF.

The chain couples TRBV5-1 to TRBJ2-1; D perhaps matches TRBD1 (6 bases). The CDR3 totals 16 residues. From germline, CDR1 is SGHRS and CDR2 YFSETQ. V gave up 0 bases and J gave up 0 bases, with 10 bases separating them. DNA for the CDR3: TGCGCCAGCAGCTTGGGTACAGGGCCCTCCTACAATGAGCAGTTCTTC. Amino acids: CASSLGTGPSYNEQFF.

This chain links TRBV6-1 with TRBJ1-4; D call uncertain. V was clipped by 9 bases and J by 7 bases, with 9 bases between them. The CDR3 has 11 residues. Germline V CDR1 and CDR2: MNHNS, SASEGT. CDR3 residues: CASRGFEKLFF. CDR3 nucleotide sequence: TGTGCCAGTCGGGGTTTTGAAAAACTGTTTTTT.

The chain combines TRBV29-1 with TRBJ2-1; D is possibly TRBD2 (6 bases). Per germline, CDR1 SQVTM and CDR2 ANQGSEA. The V end was cut by 7 bases, the J end by 4 bases, with 20 bases between. The CDR3 extends over 15 amino acids. CDR3 sequence (DNA): TGCAGCGCCTGGTCGGGGGAAGGTCTTTACAATGAGCAGTTCTTC. Amino acid sequence: CSAWSGEGLYNEQFF.

There are a few counts of this clone. CDR3 sequence: CASSDIFRTGGDEKLFF. The DNA of the CDR3 is TGTGCCAGCAGTGATATATTTAGGACAGGGGGAGATGAAAAACTGTTTTTT. V is TRBV25-1 and J is TRBJ1-4; 10 positions match TRBD1. This CDR3 contains 17 residues. V shed 3 bases, J shed 6 bases, and the junction held 10 bases outside the gene matches. Germline CDR1 and CDR2: MGHDK and SYGVNS. Full variable domain (remainder filled in from reference TRBV25-1 and TRBJ1-4): EADIYQTPRYLVIGTGKKITLECSQTMGHDKMYWYQQDPGMELHLIHYSYGVNSTEKGDLSSESTVSRIRTEHFPLTLESARPSHTSQYLCASSDIFRTGGDEKLFFGSGTQLSVL.

The genes are TRBV5-1 and TRBJ1-4; D not resolved. With 4 bases removed from V and 7 bases from J, the gap between germline ends came to 17 bases. The CDR3 is made up of 15 amino acids. CDR1 is SGHRS and CDR2 is YFSETQ in the germline V gene. The CDR3 DNA is TGCGCCAGCAGCCTAACCGACGGGTTCCCTGAAAAACTGTTTTTT. This codes for CASSLTDGFPEKLFF.

The V gene is TRBV6-4, the J gene TRBJ1-1, with D tentatively TRBD1 (5 bases). Trimming cost V 5 bases and J 1 base, with 11 bases left between them. This CDR3 spans 14 amino acids. The V gene's germline CDR1 is MRHNA and CDR2 SNTAGT. The CDR3 protein is CASSPSQGNTEAFF. The CDR3 coding sequence is TGTGCCAGCAGTCCTTCCCAGGGGAACACTGAAGCTTTCTTT.

The genes are TRBV7-9 and TRBJ2-7; D is uncertain. V lost 1 base and J lost 5, with 6 bases in between. CDR1 is SEHNR and CDR2 is FQNEAQ in the germline V gene (reference sequence). The CDR3 runs 12 residues. Here the CDR3 DNA reads TGTGCCAGCAGCTTAGTGGCCGACGAGCAGTACTTC. Translation gives CASSLVADEQYF. The full variable domain, with the rest looked up from reference TRBV7-9 and TRBJ2-7, is DTGVSQNPRHKITKRGQNVTFRCDPISEHNRLYWYRQTLGQGPEFLTYFQNEAQLEKSRLLSDRFSAERPKGSFSTLEIQRTEQGDSAMYLCASSLVADEQYFGPGTRLTVT.

J is TRBJ2-5 and V is TRBV6-1; D is possibly TRBD2 (6 bases). Germline V gene data show CDR1 as MNHNS and CDR2 as SASEGT. Trimming took off 6 bases at V and 2 bases at J, with 16 bases between the two ends. The CDR3 has 15 amino acids. CDR3 region: CASRGLRLSQETQYF. As DNA, the CDR3 is TGTGCCAGCAGGGGACTTCGCCTTTCTCAAGAGACCCAGTACTTC.

The table lists this clone with a few counts. J is TRBJ2-1 and V is TRBV19; 9 bases match TRBD2. CDR3 size: 15 residues. The germline V gene has CDR1 LNHDA and CDR2 SQIVND (reference sequence). Trimming removed 4 bases from V and 4 bases from J; junction bases left unmatched: 5. DNA of the CDR3: TGTGCCAGTAGTACATTAGCGGGGGTTTACAATGAGCAGTTCTTC. Amino acid sequence: CASSTLAGVYNEQFF.

The rearrangement links TRBV6-1 to TRBJ2-7, with D perhaps TRBD2 (5 bases). CDR3 length equals 10 residues. Germline CDR1 MNHNS, CDR2 SASEGT. As DNA, the CDR3 is TGTGGGAGCGGAGCCTACGAGCAGTACTTC. Amino acid sequence: CGSGAYEQYF.

This chain uses TRBV9 with TRBJ1-2; maybe TRBD1 (6 bases). The CDR3 sequence is 11 residues long. From germline, CDR1 is SGDLS and CDR2 YYNGEE. V was trimmed by 7 bases and J by 4 bases, leaving 8 bases between them. CDR3 nucleotide sequence: TGTGCCAGCGACAGGAGCTATGGCTACACCTTC. Translated: CASDRSYGYTF.

This clone was seen more than once but under ten times. The CDR3 spells CASSGDREGTQYF. Written as DNA, the CDR3 is TGTGCCAGCAGTGGGGACAGGGAGGGTACGCAGTATTTT. This chain links TRBV6-5 with TRBJ2-3; 9 bases are a match to TRBD1. Looked up from germline, CDR1 is MNHEY and CDR2 is SVGAGI. The V and J ends lost 5 bases and 8 bases, in that order; junction bases with no gene match: 5. This CDR3 has 13 residues.

The rearrangement uses TRBV7-8 and TRBJ2-3; 12 positions agree with TRBD2. J gave up 0 bases and V 8 bases, and 3 bases lay outside the gene matches. The germline V gene has CDR1 SGHVS and CDR2 FQNEAQ. The CDR3 covers 15 residues. CDR3 amino acids: CASGGLAGSTDTQYF. CDR3 nucleotide sequence: TGTGCCAGCGGAGGACTAGCGGGGAGCACAGATACGCAGTATTTT.

This clone was observed once. This chain links TRBV27 with TRBJ1-2; 7 positions agree with TRBD1. The V and J ends lost 10 bases and 8 bases, in that order; junction bases with no gene match: 10. The CDR3 sequence is 12 residues long. The germline CDR1 and CDR2 sequences are MNHEY and SMNVEV (reference sequence). The CDR3: CATLAGGGGYTF. In nucleotides, the CDR3 is TGTGCCACCCTCGCAGGGGGTGGAGGCTACACCTTC.

This chain connects TRBV27 to TRBJ2-5; 14 positions agree with TRBD2. The CDR3 is made up of 16 amino acids. CDR1 MNHEY and CDR2 SMNVEV come from the germline V gene (reference sequence). V shed 4 bases, J shed 3 bases, and the junction held 4 bases outside the gene matches. CDR3 DNA: TGTGCCAGCAGTTCTCCGGGACTAGCGGGGGAAGAGACCCAGTACTTC. This codes for CASSSPGLAGEETQYF.